This T cell receptor (beta chain) appears in the sequencing data of a study of blood T cell repertoires in COVID-19. Across the study: PBMCs, B-cell-depleted T cells, or T cells provided the cDNA or gDNA that made up the material.

This table comes from immunoSEQ multiplex PCR, and its TCRdb copy is limited to in-frame clones, with some not included. Here the sample spans around 250,000 clones, about 85% being singletons. CDR3 length equals 15 residues. Looked up from germline, CDR1 is SGHDN and CDR2 is FVKESK. V trimming: 4 bases; J trimming: 4 bases; junction bases outside the gene matches: 6. J is TRBJ1-4 and V is TRBV14; 7 bases align to TRBD1. The receptor comes from a man aged 30 to 39 who had recovered from COVID-19. Sequencing used peripheral blood. The CDR3 bases are TGTGCCAGCAGCCTCCGGGACAGAGTTAATGAAAAACTGTTTTTT. It codes for CASSLRDRVNEKLFF.